This TCR beta chain was profiled in a study of blood T cell repertoires in COVID-19. About the study: Sites in the United States, Italy and Spain provided acute and convalescent COVID-19 samples.

Original processing notes: Amplification of reference gene primers was used by the study to estimate nucleated cell counts. Repertoires were generated with immunoSEQ multiplex PCR, while TCRdb's copy carries only in-frame clones and drops some. V and J calls and clone size are copied from that table; D and trimming were computed from the DNA. The table includes about 480,000 clones, roughly 88% detected once. This CDR3 has 12 amino acids. V dropped 3 bases and J dropped 4 bases, with 6 bases sitting between them. In germline, CDR1 is MDHEN, CDR2 SYDVKM. This TCR came from a woman between 50 and 59 years old with COVID-19, enrolled during active disease. The chain employs TRBV28 and TRBJ2-5; D gene uncertain. Sequencing was done on a sample of peripheral blood. In DNA, the CDR3 is TGTGCCAGCAGTTTGGCCCGAGAGACCCAGTACTTC. Its translation is CASSLARETQYF.